The clone carrying this TCR beta chain was recorded a few times. What it recognizes is unknown. This record comes from a study of cytomegalovirus exposure and HLA in healthy donors. Study information: Of the donors genotyped, about 410 in all, 65% to 90% fell in the Caucasian-associated ancestry cluster.

Study results and caveats: Reports indicated that the classifier achieved high specificity and sensitivity in diagnosing cytomegalovirus status. An ancestry cluster, one associated with Asian ancestry, reportedly showed fewer N-insertions than the approximately 720-donor mean in a later analysis.

Germline CDR1 reads PRHDT; CDR2 reads FYEKMQ (reference sequence). V was cut by 5 bases and J by 4 bases, with 11 bases left in between. The CDR3 spans 13 residues. In the PCR, 60 Vbeta and 13 Jbeta primers were used. Repertoires were generated with immunoSEQ multiplex PCR, while TCRdb's copy carries only in-frame clones and drops some. The sample records 100,000 or so clones, about 79% being singletons. The genes are TRBV13 and TRBJ1-1; tentatively, D is TRBD1 (5 bases). The source of this sequence is a middle-aged man in good health and CMV-seropositive. The sample was PBMCs. The CDR3 is CASSPLRGTEAFF. Here the CDR3 DNA reads TGTGCCAGCAGCCCCCTAAGGGGCACTGAAGCTTTCTTT.